This TCR beta chain originates from a study of identical twins listed by TCRdb under 2016. About the study as a whole: To test whether fetal clonotypes persist, this study deep-sequenced TCR alpha and beta repertoires from monozygotic twins, from unrelated adults of various ages, and from cord blood. Replicate twin experiments were performed at different times using different library preparation protocols to rule out contamination. Study-level results and caveats: Invariant T cells such as MAIT and iNKT could partly confound zero-insertion analyses, though diverse VJ usage argued against this for most clonotypes. In monozygotic twins, recombination models systematically underestimated out-of-frame TCR alpha sharing, but the models matched the sharing seen between unrelated individuals. Out-of-frame TCR alpha sequences shared between twins showed an excess of low generation-probability sequences compared with coincidental sharing between unrelated individuals. Abundant cord blood beta clonotypes carried fewer insertions; young adult naive repertoires showed a weaker similar trend, while memory repertoires showed none. In beta out-of-frame sequences, excess twin sharing was weaker, because having fewer shared sequences lowered the signal-to-noise ratio. Because the same donors could not be followed over many years, the conclusions relied on cross-sectional statistical analysis.

The CDR3 starts with the cysteine, ends with the phenylalanine, and has 16 residues. Only the CDR3 part of the read is kept: 48 bases, read in frame from the first base. Unmatched junction bases come to 7, with V trimmed by 1 base and J by 6 bases. Every donor in the study was a healthy Caucasian. The twin cohort consisted of three pairs of female monozygotic twins, all aged 18 to 29 years. RNA for TCR libraries was isolated from peripheral blood mononuclear cells. The library came from 5' RACE. The run used an Illumina HiSeq 2000. A universal primer binding site was added through template switching, and the final cDNA carried a unique molecular identifier so that TCR cDNA molecules could be counted accurately. Specific primers in the conserved constant-segment region were used to synthesize first-strand cDNA for the TCR alpha and beta chains. To control for contamination, each cDNA library was double barcoded with a SMART-Mk sample barcode plus Illumina barcodes. TruSeq adapter sequences, together with Illumina sample barcodes, were added in two successive PCR steps. The Illumina HiSeq platform was used with custom primers to sequence TCR alpha and beta cDNA libraries. Processing in the source paper ran as follows. MiGEC processed the raw reads to extract unique molecular identifiers, while MiXCR was used to determine the CDR3 positions. Recombination models were inferred per individual with the repgenHMM and IGoR tools using an EM algorithm. Shared clonotype analysis was performed with the tcR package in R, normalizing sharing by the product of cloneset sizes. To study raw recombination free of thymic and clonal selection effects, out-of-frame nonproductive sequences were analyzed. Starting from the raw public reads, TCRdb applied fastp trimming at Q25, assembled clones with MiXCR and retained in-frame beta chains. Rows with one shared CDR3 protein collapse into an entry with the most common genes and DNA. The V and J calls reflect TCRdb's pipeline rather than the authors' work. Within this sample are about 810,000 distinct CDR3 sequences, with 9% to 15% of them counted one time only. The top ten constitute around 1.6% of the sample.

As for this clonotype: The target of this receptor is not known. Within one base of it there is no much larger clone, and no base qualities were kept.

This sample also belongs to another study, concerning yellow fever vaccine responses in identical twins. According to the second study: According to the authors, the vaccine-induced T cell response in identical twins seemed to be partly convergent and partly specific to each individual. Focusing on identical twins, the study followed the T cell clones that responded to the vaccine, and did so with precision.

The sequencing input was PBMCs. Here the chain combines TRBV12-3 or TRBV12-4 and TRBJ2-2; 8 of the junction bases match TRBD2. The TCR sequence derives from a woman aged 18-29 years in good health. The CDR3 is CASSLGLASPPGELFF. The DNA reads as follows: TGTGCCAGCAGTTTAGGACTAGCGAGCCCACCCGGGGAGCTGTTTTTT.